This TCR beta chain stems from a study of OX40 agonist ivuxolimab in advanced cancers. Across the study: Each dose-escalation patient presented with hepatocellular carcinoma, melanoma, renal cell or head and neck cancer.

Note on this clone: Its specificity is unknown.

Some clones are missing from TCRdb's copy, which holds only in-frame ones; the method was immunoSEQ multiplex PCR. This sample has some 79,000 clones, with around 90% found just once. Findings and limits, study-wide: At 0.1 to 3.0 mg/kg, CD4+ and CD8+ blood T cells expanded clonally by week 6. In CD8+ T cells, expanded clones were on average more numerous than in CD4+.

Sampling times: baseline, cycle 4 day 1, cycle 7 day 1. CDR3 length: 18 amino acids. Germline V gene sequence: CDR1 SEHNR, CDR2 FQNEAQ (reference sequence). Trimming removed 1 base at V and 0 bases at J, with 15 bases between. J is TRBJ2-2 and V is TRBV7-9; unclear D gene. This TCR was recovered from an adult with an advanced solid tumor such as melanoma, head and neck, liver or kidney cancer. This sample comprised CD4+ or CD8+ T cells sorted from blood, obtained in a trial of the OX40 agonist ivuxolimab. The CDR3 bases are TGTGCCAGCAGCTTAGGAAATCGACGACAATCGAACACCGGGGAGCTGTTTTTT. Encoded protein: CASSLGNRRQSNTGELFF.